A selection of T cell receptor beta chains follows, all from one sample in a study of T cell responses to AZD1222 COVID-19 vaccine. The table came from immunoSEQ multiplex PCR; TCRdb's copy has only in-frame clones and leaves some out. The table shows 100,000 or so clones, with roughly 87% occurring only once. This sample comprised peripheral blood, obtained 28 days after the second AZD1222 dose. All receptors come from an adult who received the AZD1222 COVID-19 vaccine. CDR3s include the opening cysteine and the closing phenylalanine or tryptophan. D genes are given only for firm matches. Clone size, where shown, is once, few, many, or a class for clones that have expanded.

abundance	d_gene	v_gene	j_gene	CDR3aa	CDR3nt
-	-	TRBV10-1	TRBJ1-5	CASTPELGQPQHF	TGCGCCAGCACTCCCGAGTTGGGACAGCCCCAGCATTTT
-	TRBD1	TRBV4-1	TRBJ2-3	CASSQTGGPGTDTQYF	TGCGCCAGCAGCCAGACAGGGGGCCCCGGCACAGATACGCAGTATTTT
-	TRBD1	TRBV24-1	TRBJ2-1	CATSEVGQGRQGEQFF	TGTGCCACCAGTGAGGTCGGGCAGGGGAGACAGGGTGAGCAGTTCTTC
-	TRBD2	TRBV27	TRBJ2-7	CASSPSGPSYEQYF	TGTGCCAGCAGTCCTAGCGGGCCTTCCTACGAGCAGTACTTC
-	TRBD1	TRBV7-9	TRBJ1-1	CASSSTGTVNTEAFF	TGTGCCAGCAGCTCCACCGGGACAGTGAACACTGAAGCTTTCTTT
-	-	TRBV5-1	TRBJ2-5	CASTGVGGRDLGTQYF	TGCGCCAGCACCGGGGTGGGAGGTCGAGATCTTGGGACCCAGTACTTC
-	TRBD1	TRBV7-9	TRBJ2-1	CASSSGTGTLNEQFF	TGTGCCAGCAGTTCCGGGACAGGGACGTTAAATGAGCAGTTCTTC
once	TRBD1	TRBV6-5	TRBJ1-1	CASSYTTGQGAEAFF	TGTGCCAGCAGTTACACCACCGGACAGGGGGCTGAAGCTTTCTTT
once	TRBD1	TRBV6-5	TRBJ1-2	CASSRSDREGYGYTF	TGTGCCAGCAGCCGTTCGGACAGGGAAGGTTATGGCTACACCTTC
-	TRBD2	TRBV3-1/TRBV3-2	TRBJ2-1	CASSQDRQRAGASYNEQFF	TGTGCCAGCAGCCAAGATCGGCAGAGAGCGGGAGCGTCCTACAATGAGCAGTTCTTC
-	-	TRBV15	TRBJ1-3	CATSRELQVSGNTIYF	TGTGCCACCAGCAGAGAATTACAGGTTTCTGGAAACACCATATATTTT
-	-	TRBV19	TRBJ2-3	CASSLRWDTQYF	TGTGCCAGTAGTTTACGATGGGATACGCAGTATTTT
once	TRBD1	TRBV9	TRBJ2-3	CASSAGTGGSDTQYF	TGTGCCAGCAGCGCCGGGACAGGGGGTAGCGATACGCAGTATTTT
-	-	TRBV6-6	TRBJ1-5	CASSYSNNQPQHF	TGTGCCAGCAGTTACTCTAATAACCAGCCCCAGCATTTT
-	-	TRBV18	TRBJ2-7	CASSPSRGRWDEQYF	TGTGCCAGCTCACCATCCCGGGGAAGATGGGACGAGCAGTACTTC
-	TRBD2	TRBV13	TRBJ2-2	CASSEGLAGVRTGELFF	TGTGCCAGCAGCGAGGGACTAGCGGGAGTAAGGACCGGGGAGCTGTTTTTT
-	TRBD1	TRBV6-1	TRBJ1-5	CASSGTGVHSNQPQHF	TGTGCCAGCAGTGGGACAGGGGTACATAGCAATCAGCCCCAGCATTTT
-	-	TRBV1	TRBJ2-1	CTSSQGRGLPNYNEQFF	TGCACCAGCAGCCAAGGAAGGGGACTCCCTAACTACAATGAGCAGTTCTTC
-	-	TRBV7-2	TRBJ1-3	CASRLSSGNTIYF	TGTGCCAGTAGACTCAGCTCTGGAAACACCATATATTTT
many	-	TRBV3-1/TRBV3-2	TRBJ2-3	CASSQEVGLVTDTQYF	TGTGCCAGCAGCCAAGAGGTCGGTTTGGTAACAGATACGCAGTATTTT
-	-	TRBV27	TRBJ2-7	CASSLYEQYF	TGTGCCAGCAGTCTCTACGAGCAGTACTTC
-	-	TRBV12-5	TRBJ2-3	CASGRDDGDTQYF	TGTGCTAGTGGTCGCGACGACGGAGATACGCAGTATTTT
once	TRBD2	TRBV7-2	TRBJ2-1	CASSPRTSKEQFF	TGTGCCAGCAGCCCCCGGACTAGCAAAGAGCAGTTCTTC
-	TRBD1	TRBV29-1	TRBJ1-2	CSVEIQGAPSYTF	TGCAGCGTTGAAATACAGGGGGCCCCAAGCTACACCTTC
-	-	TRBV14	TRBJ1-3	CASSQDLGENSGNTIYF	TGTGCCAGCAGCCAAGATTTGGGGGAAAACAGTGGAAACACCATATATTTT
-	TRBD2	TRBV9	TRBJ2-7	CASSFSGSSYEQYF	TGTGCCAGCAGCTTTAGCGGGAGTAGCTACGAGCAGTACTTC
-	-	TRBV21-1	TRBJ2-7	CASSNKRASGRDYSYEQYF	TGTGCCAGCAGCAATAAGAGGGCTAGCGGGAGGGACTATTCCTACGAGCAGTACTTC
-	-	TRBV6-5	TRBJ1-2	CASSSPGSHRRGYTF	TGTGCCAGCAGTAGCCCCGGGAGCCACCGACGGGGCTACACCTTC
-	TRBD1	TRBV18	TRBJ1-2	CASSPGQGADGYTF	TGTGCCAGCTCACCGGGGCAGGGGGCTGATGGCTACACCTTC
-	-	TRBV3-1/TRBV3-2	TRBJ2-3	CASSPLGHRVSTDTQYF	TGTGCCAGCAGCCCCTTAGGTCACAGGGTTAGCACAGATACGCAGTATTTT
-	-	TRBV7-3	TRBJ2-3	CASSSQPTDTQYF	TGTGCCAGCAGCTCTCAACCCACAGATACGCAGTATTTT
-	TRBD2	TRBV5-1	TRBJ2-2	CASSWSSGSPTAGELFF	TGCGCCAGCAGCTGGAGTAGCGGGAGCCCCACCGCCGGGGAGCTGTTTTTT
once	TRBD1	TRBV28	TRBJ1-1	CASSLRQGARTEAFF	TGTGCCAGCAGTTTAAGGCAGGGGGCGAGGACTGAAGCTTTCTTT
once	TRBD2	TRBV4-3	TRBJ2-7	CASSQVWTSGTYEQYF	TGCGCCAGCAGCCAAGTGTGGACTAGCGGGACCTACGAGCAGTACTTC
-	TRBD1	TRBV11-2	TRBJ2-7	CASSFLGQGAYEQYF	TGTGCCAGCAGCTTTCTCGGGCAGGGGGCTTACGAGCAGTACTTC
-	-	TRBV6-5	TRBJ2-7	CASSYSSSGSYEQYF	TGTGCCAGCAGTTACTCGAGTAGCGGATCCTACGAGCAGTACTTC
once	-	TRBV2	TRBJ2-7	CASSPLNPEQYF	TGTGCCAGCAGTCCCCTCAATCCCGAGCAGTACTTC
-	TRBD1	TRBV6-5	TRBJ1-1	CASSRDRGRTEAFF	TGTGCCAGCAGTCGGGACAGGGGGCGTACTGAAGCTTTCTTT
-	-	TRBV2	TRBJ2-6	CASRVQGLGANVLTF	TGTGCCAGCAGAGTACAAGGGCTCGGGGCCAACGTCCTGACTTTC
-	-	TRBV9	TRBJ2-7	CASSTGGSYEQYF	TGTGCCAGCAGCACCGGGGGCTCCTACGAGCAGTACTTC
-	-	TRBV12-3/TRBV12-4	TRBJ1-5	CASKQKNQPQHF	TGTGCCAGCAAACAGAAGAATCAGCCCCAGCATTTT